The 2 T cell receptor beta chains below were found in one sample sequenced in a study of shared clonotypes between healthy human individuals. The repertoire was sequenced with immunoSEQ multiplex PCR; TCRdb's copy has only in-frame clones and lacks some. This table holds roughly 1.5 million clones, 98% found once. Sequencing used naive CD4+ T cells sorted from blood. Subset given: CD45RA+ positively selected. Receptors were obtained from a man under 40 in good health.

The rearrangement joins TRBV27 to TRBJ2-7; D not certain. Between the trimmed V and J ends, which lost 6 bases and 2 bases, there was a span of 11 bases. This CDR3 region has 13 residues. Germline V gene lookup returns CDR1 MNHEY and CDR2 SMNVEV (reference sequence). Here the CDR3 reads CASRGLGTYEQYF. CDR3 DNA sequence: TGTGCCAGCAGGGGCCTAGGTACCTACGAGCAGTACTTC.

The CDR3 sequence: CATSRRSGRGSSEQFF. CDR3 sequence (DNA): TGTGCCACCAGCAGACGGTCTGGCAGGGGTAGCAGTGAGCAGTTCTTC. V and J are TRBV15 and TRBJ2-1; TRBD1 is a possible D gene (6 bases). The germline V gene has CDR1 LNHNV and CDR2 YYDKDF (reference sequence). The CDR3 has 16 amino acids. Deletions cut 2 bases from V and 9 bases from J, with 20 bases between.